This TCR beta chain was captured in a study of T cell repertoires in cytomegalovirus infection. Study-level information: The authors relied on CMV epitopes, both recently identified HLA-C-restricted and well-studied HLA-B-restricted. CMV infection together with matching HLA type was indicated by public TCR beta signatures.

There are 14 residues in the CDR3. Trimming cost V 5 bases and J 2 bases; bases outside gene matches: 6. CDR1 is SEHNR, CDR2 FQNEAQ, per germline (reference sequence). TCRdb reprocessed the reads with MiXCR, giving one entry per CDR3 protein. Here the sample spans more than 75,000 distinct CDR3 sequences, around 28% being singletons. With regard to this clonotype: The antigen is undetermined.

Broader study findings: Within the response measured ex vivo, HLA-C-restricted CMV-specific TCR beta clonotypes were dominant. CMV carriers with the relevant HLA were identified by cumulative public TCR beta family frequency.

This sample comprised CD8+ T cells from cultured PBMCs, obtained from culture after CMV antigen stimulation. The receptor was isolated from a human donor in good health (CMV status not recorded). Some clones in this sample may be carry-over from other donors' samples. The V and J genes are TRBV7-9 and TRBJ2-7, with 7 bases fitting TRBD1. The CDR3 here is CASSQWDRPYEQYF. CDR3 bases: TGTGCCAGCAGCCAATGGGACAGACCCTACGAGCAGTACTTC.